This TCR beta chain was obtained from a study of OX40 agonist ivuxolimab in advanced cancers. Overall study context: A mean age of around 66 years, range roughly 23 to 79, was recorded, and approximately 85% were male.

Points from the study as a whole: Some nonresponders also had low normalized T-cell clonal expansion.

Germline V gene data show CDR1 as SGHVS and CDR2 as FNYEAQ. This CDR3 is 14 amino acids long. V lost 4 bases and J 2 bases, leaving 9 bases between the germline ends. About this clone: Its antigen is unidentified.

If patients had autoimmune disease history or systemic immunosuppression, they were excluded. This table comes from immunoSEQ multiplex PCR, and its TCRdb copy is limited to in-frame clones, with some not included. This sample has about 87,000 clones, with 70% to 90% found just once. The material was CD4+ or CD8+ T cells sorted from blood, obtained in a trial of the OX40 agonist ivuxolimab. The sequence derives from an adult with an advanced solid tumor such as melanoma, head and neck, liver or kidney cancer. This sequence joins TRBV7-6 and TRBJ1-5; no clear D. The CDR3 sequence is CASSSSPGNQPQHF. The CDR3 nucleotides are TGTGCCAGCAGCTCCTCCCCAGGCAATCAGCCCCAGCATTTT.